This T cell receptor beta chain originates from a study of chemoradiotherapy in HPV16-positive cancers. The CDR3 extends over 14 amino acids. The repertoire was sequenced with immunoSEQ multiplex PCR; TCRdb's copy has only in-frame clones and lacks some. The repertoire consists of 8,000 to 10,000 clones, with about 88% occurring once and the leading ten covering approximately 3.3%. Specimen: tumor tissue, collected from a patient who underwent chemoradiotherapy. This rearrangement joins TRBV21-1 to TRBJ2-5. TRBV21-1 is flagged as a pseudogene. The source of this sequence is a human donor with HPV-associated anogenital cancer. The CDR3 DNA sequence: TGTGCCAGCAACATAGCGGGGGAGACAGAGACCCAGTACTTC. It codes for CASNIAGETETQYF.